The 10 T cell receptor beta chains below all came from one sample that was sequenced in a study of CD8 T cells in Susac syndrome. With random hexamers, reverse transcription was performed on about 0.5 to 1 ug of RNA. MiXCR, applied by TCRdb to the immunoSEQ multiplex PCR reads, yields one record per CDR3 protein. The repertoire holds about 70,000 distinct CDR3 sequences, roughly 94% seen once, with over 0.2% in the top ten. The sequenced sample consisted of CD8+ T cells from PBMCs. The receptors come from a human donor in good health.

V gene TRBV6-5 combines with J gene TRBJ2-2; 7 nucleotides agree with TRBD1. The CDR3 runs 14 residues. V dropped 6 bases and J dropped 4; count of bases not matched to a gene: 5. Germline V gene lookup returns CDR1 MNHEY and CDR2 SVGAGI. CDR3 residues: CASSLRGPTGELFF. DNA of the CDR3: TGTGCCAGCAGCCTAAGGGGGCCCACCGGGGAGCTGTTTTTT.

This clonotype was observed once. The V gene is TRBV29-1, the J gene TRBJ1-2; 8 bases agree with TRBD1. Germline V gene sequence: CDR1 SQVTM, CDR2 ANQGSEA. There are 11 residues in the CDR3. The V gene end was trimmed by 5 bases and the J gene end by 7 bases; junction bases not matched to a gene: 3. CDR3: CSVRDRSGYTF. CDR3 in DNA: TGCAGCGTTCGGGACAGGAGTGGCTACACCTTC.

The rearrangement links TRBV7-3 to TRBJ1-5, with D possibly matching TRBD1 (6 bases). Trimming cost V 6 bases and J 6 bases, with 21 bases left between them. Germline CDR1 and CDR2: SGHTA and FQGTGA. The CDR3 is 16 amino acids. Here the CDR3 reads CASSTGPKGSGQPQHF. The CDR3 DNA is TGTGCCAGCAGTACAGGGCCCAAGGGATCCGGTCAGCCCCAGCATTTT.

The rearrangement joins TRBV7-2 to TRBJ2-7; unclear D gene. The CDR3 runs to 11 residues. Germline loops: CDR1 SGHTA, CDR2 FQGNSA. Trimming took off 6 bases at V and 4 bases at J, with 7 bases between the two ends. The CDR3 coding sequence is TGTGCCAGCAGATCCCTTTACGAGCAGTACGTC. This translates into CASRSLYEQYV.

The chain employs TRBV27 and TRBJ1-5; D is perhaps TRBD1 (5 bases). Trimming shortened V by 3 bases and J by 3 bases, and 9 bases separated the two germline ends. Germline CDR1 reads MNHEY; CDR2 reads SMNVEV (reference sequence). CDR3 length: 14 residues. The CDR3 region is CASSLLGDNQPQHF. CDR3 sequence (DNA): TGTGCCAGCAGTTTGTTAGGGGACAATCAGCCCCAGCATTTT.

The rearrangement uses TRBV6-2 or TRBV6-3 and TRBJ1-1; the D is unclear. V was trimmed by 1 base and J by 1 base, leaving 4 bases between them. This CDR3 region has 13 residues. Germline CDR1 is MNHEY and CDR2 is SVGEGT. As DNA, the CDR3 is TGTGCCAGCAGTTACTTGGAGAACACTGAAGCTTTCTTT. This encodes CASSYLENTEAFF.

J is TRBJ1-2 and V is TRBV4-1, with D tentatively TRBD1 (5 bases). Germline CDR1 MGHRA, CDR2 YSYEKL. The CDR3 is 16 amino acids. V gave up 0 bases and J gave up 3 bases, with 14 bases separating them. The CDR3 loop is CASSQELGTSHYGYTF. DNA for the CDR3: TGCGCCAGCAGCCAAGAGTTGGGGACGTCGCACTATGGCTACACCTTC.

The J gene is TRBJ2-1, the V gene TRBV2; 12 bases are shared with TRBD2. Germline V lookup: CDR1 SNHLY, CDR2 FYNNEI. The CDR3 runs to 17 residues. V was clipped by 5 bases and J by 0 bases; unmatched bases: 5. CDR3 in DNA: TGTGCCAGCAGTTGGCTAGCGGGGGGGAGCTCCTACAATGAGCAGTTCTTC. Residues: CASSWLAGGSSYNEQFF.

The chain employs TRBV4-1 and TRBJ1-2; the D gene is possibly TRBD1 (5 bases). Germline lookup yields CDR1 MGHRA and CDR2 YSYEKL. The CDR3 contains 11 residues. Trimming left V 8 bases short and J 8 bases short, with 12 bases between. The CDR3 here is CASWSGGGYTF. The DNA of the CDR3 is TGCGCCAGCTGGAGTGGGGGAGGCTACACCTTC.

The chain is built from TRBV27 and TRBJ2-7; possible D gene TRBD2, 5 bases. The CDR3 is made up of 13 amino acids. Per the germline V gene, CDR1 is MNHEY and CDR2 is SMNVEV (reference sequence). The V and J ends lost 4 bases and 4 bases respectively, with 11 bases between them. The CDR3 bases are TGTGCCAGCAGTTACGGGATACCTTACGAGCAGTACTTC. Protein sequence: CASSYGIPYEQYF.